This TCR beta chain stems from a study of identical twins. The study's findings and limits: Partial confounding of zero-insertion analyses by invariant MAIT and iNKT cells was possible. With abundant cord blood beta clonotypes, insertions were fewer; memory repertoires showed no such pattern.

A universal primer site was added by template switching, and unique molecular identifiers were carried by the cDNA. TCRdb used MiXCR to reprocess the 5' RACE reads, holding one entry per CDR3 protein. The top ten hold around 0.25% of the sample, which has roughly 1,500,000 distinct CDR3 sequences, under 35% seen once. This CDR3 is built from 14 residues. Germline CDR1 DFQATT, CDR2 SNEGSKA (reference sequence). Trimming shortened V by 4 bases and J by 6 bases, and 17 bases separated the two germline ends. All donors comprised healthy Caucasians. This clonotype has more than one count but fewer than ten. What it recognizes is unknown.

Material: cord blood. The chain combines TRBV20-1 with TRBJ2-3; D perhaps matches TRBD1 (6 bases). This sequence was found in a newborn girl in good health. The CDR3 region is CSATVQGNRDTQYF. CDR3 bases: TGCAGTGCTACCGTACAGGGAAATAGGGATACGCAGTATTTT.